The present TCR beta chain was sequenced within a study of shared clonotypes between healthy human individuals. Across the study: The study used three CD4 naive, three CD4 memory, two CD8 naive and one CD8 memory plate per donor. Regarding the study as a whole: Relative to clonotypes present in all four donors, those not shared had lower generation probabilities. Sampling included only blood; tissue repertoires likely differ. When naive CD4 clonotypes were compared across a handful of donors, approximately 4.9% were shared.

As to this clone: Antigen unknown.

Sequencing was performed with immunoSEQ multiplex PCR; in TCRdb, only in-frame clones are kept and a portion is missing. The data hold roughly 2,000,000 clones, with 93% observed a single time. The V segment lost 4 bases and the J segment 5 bases; nucleotides outside the gene matches: 9. CDR1 and CDR2 from the germline V gene are MDHEN and SYDVKM. The CDR3 runs to 16 residues. Only CD45RO-negative cells positively selected for CCR7 counted as naive CD8 cells, so terminally differentiated effector memory CD45RA+ cells were excluded. The sequencing input was naive CD8+ T cells from PBMCs. The source is a man between 18 and 35 years old in good health. Some clones in this sample may be carry-over from other donors' samples. The chain couples TRBV28 to TRBJ2-7, with 12 nucleotides matching TRBD1. Here the CDR3 DNA reads TGTGCCAGCAGTTCACCCCCCAGGGACAGGGGGCACGAGCAGTACTTC. Translating gives CASSSPPRDRGHEQYF.